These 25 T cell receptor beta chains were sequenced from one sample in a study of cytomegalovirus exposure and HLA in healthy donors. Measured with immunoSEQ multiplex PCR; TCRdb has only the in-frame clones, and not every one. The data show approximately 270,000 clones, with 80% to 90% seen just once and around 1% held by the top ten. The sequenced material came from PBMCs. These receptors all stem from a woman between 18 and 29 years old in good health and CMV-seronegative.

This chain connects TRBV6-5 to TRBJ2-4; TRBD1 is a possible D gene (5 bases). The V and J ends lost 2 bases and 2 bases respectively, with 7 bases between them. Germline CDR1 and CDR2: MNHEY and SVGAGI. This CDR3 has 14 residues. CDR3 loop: CASSYTGSKNIQYF. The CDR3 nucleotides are TGTGCCAGCAGTTACACAGGATCCAAAAACATTCAGTACTTC.

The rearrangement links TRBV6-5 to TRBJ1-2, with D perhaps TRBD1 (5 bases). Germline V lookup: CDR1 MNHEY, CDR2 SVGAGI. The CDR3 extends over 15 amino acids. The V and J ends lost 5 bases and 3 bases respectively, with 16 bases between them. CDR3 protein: CASSHAGNLDYGYTF. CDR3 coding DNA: TGTGCCAGCAGTCACGCAGGGAATTTGGACTATGGCTACACCTTC.

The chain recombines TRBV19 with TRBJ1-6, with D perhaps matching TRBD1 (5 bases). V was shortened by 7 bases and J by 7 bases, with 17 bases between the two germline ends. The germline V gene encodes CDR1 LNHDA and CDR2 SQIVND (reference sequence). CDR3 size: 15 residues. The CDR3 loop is CASNIPQGSNSPLHF. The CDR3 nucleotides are TGTGCCAGTAACATCCCTCAGGGTTCGAATTCACCCCTCCACTTT.

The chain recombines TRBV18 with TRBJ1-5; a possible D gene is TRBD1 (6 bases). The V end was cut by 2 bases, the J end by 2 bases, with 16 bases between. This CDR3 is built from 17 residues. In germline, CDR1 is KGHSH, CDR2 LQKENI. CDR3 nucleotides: TGTGCCAGCTCACCAGGGGGCACAGGTTCGGGCAATCAGCCCCAGCATTTT. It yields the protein CASSPGGTGSGNQPQHF.

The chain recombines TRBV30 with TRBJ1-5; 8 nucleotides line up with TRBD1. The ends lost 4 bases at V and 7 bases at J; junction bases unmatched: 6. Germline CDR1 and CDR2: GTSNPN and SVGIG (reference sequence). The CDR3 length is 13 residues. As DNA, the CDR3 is TGTGCCTGGACCCAGGGGGCCGGCCAGCCCCAGCATTTT. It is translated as CAWTQGAGQPQHF.

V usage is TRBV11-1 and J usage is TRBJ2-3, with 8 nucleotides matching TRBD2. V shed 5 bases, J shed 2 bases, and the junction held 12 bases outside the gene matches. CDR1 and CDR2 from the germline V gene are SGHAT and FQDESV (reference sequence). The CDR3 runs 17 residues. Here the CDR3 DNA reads TGTGCCAGCAGCCTACAGGCGGCGGGGGGCACCACAGATACGCAGTATTTT. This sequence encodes CASSLQAAGGTTDTQYF.

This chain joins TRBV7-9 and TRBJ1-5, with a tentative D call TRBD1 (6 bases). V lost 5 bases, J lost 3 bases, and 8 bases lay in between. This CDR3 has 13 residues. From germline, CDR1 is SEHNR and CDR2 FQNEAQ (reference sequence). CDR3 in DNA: TGTGCCAGCAGCGGACAGAACAATCAGCCCCAGCATTTT. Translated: CASSGQNNQPQHF.

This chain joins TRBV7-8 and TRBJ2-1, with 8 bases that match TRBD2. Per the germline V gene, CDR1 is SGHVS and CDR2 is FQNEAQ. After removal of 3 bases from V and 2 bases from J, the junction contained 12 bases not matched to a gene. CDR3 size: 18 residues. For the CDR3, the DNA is TGTGCCAGCAGCTTTCCCCGGGTAGCGGGAATCACCTACAATGAGCAGTTCTTC. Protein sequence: CASSFPRVAGITYNEQFF.

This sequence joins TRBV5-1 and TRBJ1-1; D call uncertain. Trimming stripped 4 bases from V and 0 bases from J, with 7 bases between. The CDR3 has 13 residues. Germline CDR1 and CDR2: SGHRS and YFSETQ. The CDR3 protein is CASSLIMNTEAFF. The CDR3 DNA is TGCGCCAGCAGCCTTATTATGAACACTGAAGCTTTCTTT.

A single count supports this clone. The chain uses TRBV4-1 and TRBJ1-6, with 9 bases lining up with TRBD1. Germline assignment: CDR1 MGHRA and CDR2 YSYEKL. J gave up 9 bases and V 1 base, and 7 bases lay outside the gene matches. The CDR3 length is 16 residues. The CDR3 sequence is CASSQGSGTGPSPLHF. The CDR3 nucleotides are TGCGCCAGCAGCCAAGGATCCGGGACAGGGCCTTCACCCCTCCACTTT.

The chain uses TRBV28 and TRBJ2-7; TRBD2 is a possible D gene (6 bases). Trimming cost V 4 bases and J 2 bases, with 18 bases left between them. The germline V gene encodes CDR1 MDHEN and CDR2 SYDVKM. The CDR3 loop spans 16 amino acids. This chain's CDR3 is CASSSLWTTVAYEQYF. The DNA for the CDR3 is TGTGCCAGCAGTTCTCTATGGACTACAGTTGCCTACGAGCAGTACTTC.

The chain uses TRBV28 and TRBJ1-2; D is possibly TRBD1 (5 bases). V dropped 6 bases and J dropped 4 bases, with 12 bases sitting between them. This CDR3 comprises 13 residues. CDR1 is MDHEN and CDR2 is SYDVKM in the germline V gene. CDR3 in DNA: TGTGCCAGCAGCCTATGGGGGGGCTATGGCTACACCTTC. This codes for CASSLWGGYGYTF.

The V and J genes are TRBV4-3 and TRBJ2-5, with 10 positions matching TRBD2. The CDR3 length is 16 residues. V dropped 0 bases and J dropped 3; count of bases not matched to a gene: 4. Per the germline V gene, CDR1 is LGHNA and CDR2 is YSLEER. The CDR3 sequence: CASSQDPGTSEETQYF. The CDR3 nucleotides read TGCGCCAGCAGCCAAGATCCCGGGACTAGCGAAGAGACCCAGTACTTC.

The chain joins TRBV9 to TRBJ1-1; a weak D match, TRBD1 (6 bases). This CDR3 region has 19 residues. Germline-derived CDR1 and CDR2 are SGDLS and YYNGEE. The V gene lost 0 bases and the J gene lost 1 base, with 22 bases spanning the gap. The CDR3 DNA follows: TGTGCCAGCAGCGTAGATCGGACAGCCCACATCGGAACGAACACTGAAGCTTTCTTT. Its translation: CASSVDRTAHIGTNTEAFF.

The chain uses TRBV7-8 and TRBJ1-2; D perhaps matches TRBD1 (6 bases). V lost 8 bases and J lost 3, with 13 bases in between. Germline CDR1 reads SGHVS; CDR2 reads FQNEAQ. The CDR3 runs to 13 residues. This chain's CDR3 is CASRSDRYYGYTF. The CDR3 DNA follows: TGTGCCAGCCGCTCCGACAGGTACTATGGCTACACCTTC. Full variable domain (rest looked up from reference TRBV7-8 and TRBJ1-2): GAGVSQSPRYKVAKRGQDVALRCDPISGHVSLFWYQQALGQGPEFLTYFQNEAQLDKSGLPSDRFFAERPEGSVSTLKIQRTQQEDSAVYLCASRSDRYYGYTFGSGTRLTVV.

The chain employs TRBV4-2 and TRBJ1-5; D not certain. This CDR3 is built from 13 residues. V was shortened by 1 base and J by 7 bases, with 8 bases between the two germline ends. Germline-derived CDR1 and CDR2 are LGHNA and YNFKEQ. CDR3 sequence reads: CASSQGAGQPQHF. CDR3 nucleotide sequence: TGTGCCAGCAGCCAAGGCGCGGGCCAGCCCCAGCATTTT.

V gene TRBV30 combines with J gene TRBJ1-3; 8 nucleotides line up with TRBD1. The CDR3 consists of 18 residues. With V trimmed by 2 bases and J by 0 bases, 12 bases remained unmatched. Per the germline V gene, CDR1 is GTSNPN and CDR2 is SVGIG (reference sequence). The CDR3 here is CAWSLNRGFILSGNTIYF. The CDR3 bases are TGTGCCTGGAGTTTGAACAGGGGGTTTATACTCTCTGGAAACACCATATATTTT.

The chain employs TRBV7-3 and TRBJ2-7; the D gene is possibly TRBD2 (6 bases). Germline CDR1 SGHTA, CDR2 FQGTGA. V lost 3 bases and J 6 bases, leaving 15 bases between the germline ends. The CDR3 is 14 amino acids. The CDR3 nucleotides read TGTGCCAGCAGCTTTAAACTCGGGGGTGGCGAGCAGTACTTC. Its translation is CASSFKLGGGEQYF.

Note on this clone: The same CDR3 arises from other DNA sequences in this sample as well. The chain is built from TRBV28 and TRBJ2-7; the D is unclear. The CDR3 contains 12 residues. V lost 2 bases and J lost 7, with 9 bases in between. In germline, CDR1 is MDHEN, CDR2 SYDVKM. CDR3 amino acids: CASSLNFYEQYF. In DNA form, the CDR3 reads TGTGCCAGCAGTTTAAACTTTTATGAGCAGTACTTC. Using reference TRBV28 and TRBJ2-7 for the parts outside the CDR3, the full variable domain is DVKVTQSSRYLVKRTGEKVFLECVQDMDHENMFWYRQDPGLGLRLIYFSYDVKMKEKGDIPEGYSVSREKKERFSLILESASTNQTSMYLCASSLNFYEQYFGPGTRLTVT.

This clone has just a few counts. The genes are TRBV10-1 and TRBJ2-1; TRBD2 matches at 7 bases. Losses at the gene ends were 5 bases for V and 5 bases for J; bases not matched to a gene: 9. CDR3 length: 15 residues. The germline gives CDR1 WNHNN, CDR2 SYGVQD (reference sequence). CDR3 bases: TGCGCCAGCAGTCTGGGCGGGAGTGGGGACAATGAGCAGTTCTTC. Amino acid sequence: CASSLGGSGDNEQFF.

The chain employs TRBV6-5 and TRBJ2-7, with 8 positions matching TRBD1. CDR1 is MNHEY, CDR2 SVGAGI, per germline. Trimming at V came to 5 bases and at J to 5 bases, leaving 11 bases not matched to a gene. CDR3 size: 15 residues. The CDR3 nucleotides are TGTGCCAGCAGTCCCTATGGACAGGGCGAAGACGAGCAGTACTTC. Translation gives CASSPYGQGEDEQYF.

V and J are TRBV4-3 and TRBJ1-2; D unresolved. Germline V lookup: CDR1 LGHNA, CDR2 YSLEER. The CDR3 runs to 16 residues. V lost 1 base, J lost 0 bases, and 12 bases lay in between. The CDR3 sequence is CASSQGQQVANYGYTF. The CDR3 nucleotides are TGCGCCAGCAGCCAAGGGCAACAAGTTGCTAACTATGGCTACACCTTC.

The CDR3 DNA reads as TGTGCCAGCAGCTACAGGGGGGACACCGGGGAGCTGTTTTTT. Translating gives CASSYRGDTGELFF. This chain links TRBV5-6 with TRBJ2-2; 8 positions agree with TRBD1. CDR3 length: 14 amino acids. Losses at the gene ends were 3 bases for V and 3 bases for J; bases not matched to a gene: 1. Germline V gene data show CDR1 as SGHDT and CDR2 as YYEEEE.

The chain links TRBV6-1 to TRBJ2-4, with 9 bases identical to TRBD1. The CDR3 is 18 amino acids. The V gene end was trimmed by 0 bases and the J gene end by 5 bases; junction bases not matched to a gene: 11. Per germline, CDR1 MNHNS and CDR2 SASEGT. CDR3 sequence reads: CASSEAPGTGGWENIQYF. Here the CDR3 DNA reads TGTGCCAGCAGTGAAGCGCCGGGAACAGGGGGCTGGGAAAACATTCAGTACTTC.

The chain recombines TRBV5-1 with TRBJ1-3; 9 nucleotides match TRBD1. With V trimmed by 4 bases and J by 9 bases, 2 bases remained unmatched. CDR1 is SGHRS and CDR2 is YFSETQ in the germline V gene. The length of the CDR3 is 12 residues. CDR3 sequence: CASSPGQGTIYF. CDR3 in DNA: TGCGCCAGCAGCCCGGGACAGGGCACCATATATTTT.